The 7 T cell receptor beta chains given below trace back to one sample, sequenced in a study of PD-1 blockade in classical Hodgkin lymphoma. TCRdb's table, derived via immunoSEQ multiplex PCR, lists solely in-frame clones and lacks some. The repertoire consists of fewer than 90,000 clones, with about 93% occurring once and the leading ten covering about 8%. Brentuximab vedotin exposure varied, and every patient relapsed after autologous stem cell transplantation. Sequences were derived from peripheral blood mononuclear cells (PBMCs), sampled at baseline. These receptors were obtained from a human donor with classical Hodgkin lymphoma.

This chain links TRBV19 with TRBJ1-5; D possibly corresponds to TRBD1 (6 bases). The CDR3 is 13 amino acids. V was clipped by 3 bases and J by 4 bases, with 7 bases between them. Looked up from germline, CDR1 is LNHDA and CDR2 is SQIVND (reference sequence). CDR3 amino acids: CASSIRGNQPQHF. In DNA, the CDR3 is TGTGCCAGTAGTATCAGGGGTAATCAGCCCCAGCATTTT.

The chain employs TRBV4-2 and TRBJ2-3; no firm D call. The CDR3 sequence is 16 residues long. Between the trimmed V and J ends, which lost 1 base and 3 bases, there was a span of 14 bases. The germline gives CDR1 LGHNA, CDR2 YNFKEQ. CDR3 in amino acids: CASSQGFPDETDTQYF. The DNA for the CDR3 is TGTGCCAGCAGCCAAGGATTCCCTGATGAAACAGATACGCAGTATTTT.

V is TRBV28 and J is TRBJ2-5; D is ambiguous. CDR1 is MDHEN and CDR2 is SYDVKM in the germline V gene. The CDR3 extends over 15 amino acids. The V and J ends lost 4 bases and 2 bases respectively, with 14 bases between them. The CDR3 sequence is CASSWSGAIQETQYF. DNA for the CDR3: TGTGCCAGCAGTTGGTCAGGAGCTATACAAGAGACCCAGTACTTC.

CDR3 loop: CAWSVQTGGGYGYTF. In nucleotides, the CDR3 is TGTGCCTGGAGTGTACAAACAGGGGGAGGCTATGGCTACACCTTC. The genes are TRBV30 and TRBJ1-2; 8 nucleotides align to TRBD1. Germline CDR1 is GTSNPN and CDR2 is SVGIG (reference sequence). CDR3 size: 15 residues. With 0 bases clipped from V and 4 bases from J, the junction kept 7 bases outside the gene matches.

The chain combines TRBV9 with TRBJ2-7, with TRBD1 identical over 7 bases. Looked up from germline, CDR1 is SGDLS and CDR2 is YYNGEE. The CDR3 runs to 16 residues. With V trimmed by 3 bases and J by 3 bases, 12 bases remained unmatched. Here the CDR3 reads CASSAGTGDEVYEQYF. CDR3 nucleotide sequence: TGTGCCAGCAGCGCAGGAACAGGGGACGAGGTCTACGAGCAGTACTTC.

This sequence joins TRBV2 and TRBJ2-3; D is ambiguous. CDR3 length equals 13 residues. V was shortened by 4 bases and J by 4 bases, with 9 bases between the two germline ends. Per germline, CDR1 SNHLY and CDR2 FYNNEI. The CDR3 nucleotides read TGTGCCAGCAGTGGTGAGAACTCAGATACGCAGTATTTT. The encoded protein is CASSGENSDTQYF.

The V gene is TRBV30, the J gene TRBJ1-2; D not resolved. Germline lookup yields CDR1 GTSNPN and CDR2 SVGIG (reference sequence). With 5 bases removed from V and 6 bases from J, the gap between germline ends came to 13 bases. The CDR3 spans 12 residues. The CDR3 DNA reads TGTGCCTGGGTTGCCCATCTGAATGGCTACACCTTC. Translated: CAWVAHLNGYTF.